This T cell receptor beta chain was identified in a study of Graves' ophthalmopathy and Graves' hyperthyroidism. Amplification targeted the TCR beta CDR3 regions, with RNA transcripts as the source material. HTBI-primed RT-PCR formed the first round, and a multiplex PCR formed the second. TCRdb fed the multiplex PCR reads into MiXCR, producing one record per CDR3 protein. The data contain roughly 400,000 distinct CDR3 sequences, about a sixth of them singletons. Calling hyperthyroidism stable required that no ophthalmopathy show up within 18 months of follow-up. What supplied the PBMCs was roughly 11 ml of fresh peripheral blood. General study results and limits: Blood also held most thyroid clonotypes expanded above 0.001 frequency.

Regarding this clonotype: The antigen is undetermined.

The ends were cut back, 0 bases at V and 6 bases at J, with 12 bases in the middle. Germline values: CDR1 MGHRA, CDR2 YSYEKL. CDR3 size: 15 residues. The chain is built from TRBV4-1 and TRBJ1-5, with D maybe TRBD1 (5 bases). This receptor was identified in an adult woman with stable Graves' hyperthyroidism. What was sequenced was peripheral blood. The CDR3 sequence is CASSQDGGESQPQHF. CDR3 DNA: TGCGCCAGCAGCCAAGACGGGGGGGAGTCTCAGCCCCAGCATTTT.